These 24 T cell receptor beta chains share one sample of origin, sequenced in a study of cytomegalovirus exposure and HLA in healthy donors. The repertoire was sequenced with immunoSEQ multiplex PCR; TCRdb's copy has only in-frame clones and lacks some. The data contain 140,000 or so clones, around 90% of them singletons. Sequences were obtained from PBMCs. The origin of the receptors is a man in his late teens or twenties in good health and CMV-seropositive.

The chain carries TRBV4-1 and TRBJ2-1, with TRBD2 matching 13 bases. V shed 0 bases and J 10 bases; nucleotides not matched to a gene: 3. Looked up from germline, CDR1 is MGHRA and CDR2 is YSYEKL. This CDR3 contains 15 residues. The CDR3 coding sequence is TGCGCCAGCAGCCAAGAAAGGACTAGCGGGAGAGAGCAGTTCTTC. This codes for CASSQERTSGREQFF.

The CDR3, as DNA: TGTGCCAGCAGTTTTTCTTTTGGCTTCAATAGCAATCAGCCCCAGCATTTT. Translated, it gives CASSFSFGFNSNQPQHF. The chain links TRBV28 to TRBJ1-5; D remains ambiguous. Germline V lookup: CDR1 MDHEN, CDR2 SYDVKM. The CDR3 covers 17 residues. V lost 3 bases and J 0 bases, leaving 15 bases between the germline ends.

The chain is built from TRBV13 and TRBJ2-1; D uncertain. The CDR3 covers 12 residues. Germline CDR1 PRHDT, CDR2 FYEKMQ (reference sequence). Trimming left V 5 bases short and J 7 bases short, with 9 bases between. CDR3 DNA: TGTGCCAGCAGCCCTCTCGAGAATGAGCAGTTCTTC. Encoded protein: CASSPLENEQFF.

This chain links TRBV4-1 with TRBJ1-1, with D unclear. V was trimmed by 1 base and J by 4 bases, leaving 13 bases between them. Germline V gene sequence: CDR1 MGHRA, CDR2 YSYEKL. This CDR3 is 15 amino acids long. The CDR3, as DNA: TGCGCCAGCAGCCAAGGAGCGGGCCTACCCACTGAAGCTTTCTTT. Encoded protein: CASSQGAGLPTEAFF.

The chain has TRBV27 and TRBJ2-2; the D is unclear. Germline values: CDR1 MNHEY, CDR2 SMNVEV (reference sequence). V was pared by 0 bases and J by 3 bases, with 5 bases between. The CDR3 runs 14 residues. DNA of the CDR3: TGTGCCAGCAGTTTATCCGACTACACCGGGGAGCTGTTTTTT. Its translation is CASSLSDYTGELFF.

V is TRBV25-1 and J is TRBJ2-1, with 7 bases matching TRBD2. Per germline, CDR1 MGHDK and CDR2 SYGVNS. V lost 4 bases to trimming and J lost 3 bases; unmatched junction nucleotides: 9. CDR3 size: 16 residues. CDR3 nucleotide sequence: TGTGCCAGCAGTGGCCCTTTAGCGGGCAGCTACAATGAGCAGTTCTTC. Translated, it gives CASSGPLAGSYNEQFF.

This clone was seen once. This rearrangement joins TRBV14 to TRBJ1-2, with D perhaps matching TRBD1 (5 bases). In germline, CDR1 is SGHDN, CDR2 FVKESK. This CDR3 is built from 14 residues. Trimming shortened V by 1 base and J by 1 base, and 7 bases separated the two germline ends. The CDR3 is CASSQVDSNYGYTF. The DNA for the CDR3 is TGTGCCAGCAGCCAAGTAGACAGTAACTATGGCTACACCTTC.

This clone was counted only a few times. The rearrangement uses TRBV18 and TRBJ2-2; unclear D gene. V dropped 1 base and J dropped 5 bases, with 5 bases sitting between them. The CDR3 runs 13 residues. In germline, CDR1 is KGHSH, CDR2 LQKENI. The CDR3 coding sequence is TGTGCCAGCTCACCACAAGAGACCGGGGAGCTGTTTTTT. Protein: CASSPQETGELFF.

The chain employs TRBV19 and TRBJ1-3; TRBD1 agrees at 8 bases. CDR1 is LNHDA, CDR2 SQIVND, per germline (reference sequence). Germline trimming cut 0 bases from V and 4 bases from J; bases unmatched to any gene: 8. This CDR3 has 17 residues. The CDR3 loop is CASSIDYDRGVGNTIYF. The CDR3 DNA is TGTGCCAGTAGTATAGACTATGACAGGGGAGTCGGAAACACCATATATTTT.

V is TRBV7-2 and J is TRBJ1-3, with 10 nucleotides matching TRBD1. The CDR3 contains 17 residues. The germline gives CDR1 SGHTA, CDR2 FQGNSA. V dropped 10 bases and J dropped 1; count of bases not matched to a gene: 13. The chain's CDR3 is CATGGQGGASSGNTIYF. The CDR3 DNA sequence: TGTGCCACCGGTGGACAGGGGGGAGCATCATCTGGAAACACCATATATTTT.

The chain couples TRBV11-2 to TRBJ2-1; 12 bases agree with TRBD2. Germline V gene lookup returns CDR1 SGHAT and CDR2 FQNNGV. With 5 bases clipped from V and 5 bases from J, the junction kept 16 bases outside the gene matches. The CDR3 has 19 residues. The CDR3 nucleotides read TGTGCCAGCAGCCCCACTCAATACCAGACTAGCGGGAGCCACAATGAGCAGTTCTTC. Translating it yields CASSPTQYQTSGSHNEQFF.

This clone was picked up one time. Here the CDR3 reads CASSERSRQGFSYEQYF. CDR3 nucleotides: TGTGCCAGCAGCGAACGCTCTCGACAGGGATTCTCCTACGAGCAGTACTTC. This chain links TRBV6-1 with TRBJ2-7; 7 bases agree with TRBD1. Losses at the gene ends were 6 bases for V and 0 bases for J; bases not matched to a gene: 14. Per the germline V gene, CDR1 is MNHNS and CDR2 is SASEGT. CDR3 size: 17 residues.

As regards this clone: The same CDR3 also results from other DNA sequences found in this sample. The CDR3 loop is CASSLGGGNQPQHF. The CDR3 bases are TGTGCCAGCAGTTTAGGAGGGGGCAATCAGCCCCAGCATTTT. This sequence joins TRBV28 and TRBJ1-5, with a weak D call TRBD1 (5 bases). The CDR3 extends over 14 amino acids. Trimming pared 2 bases from V and 2 bases from J, leaving 7 bases between. The germline CDR1 and CDR2 sequences are MDHEN and SYDVKM.

The V call is TRBV7-6, the J call TRBJ2-7, with D unresolved. Germline V gene lookup returns CDR1 SGHVS and CDR2 FNYEAQ. Trimming stripped 3 bases from V and 1 base from J, with 10 bases between. CDR3 length: 14 amino acids. The CDR3 DNA sequence: TGTGCCAGCAGCTTGACTTTAAATTCCTACGAGCAGTACTTC. Protein: CASSLTLNSYEQYF.

The gene calls are TRBV4-1 and TRBJ2-4; 8 bases are a match to TRBD2. Losses at the gene ends were 2 bases for V and 1 base for J; bases not matched to a gene: 7. The CDR3 loop spans 17 amino acids. Germline V gene lookup returns CDR1 MGHRA and CDR2 YSYEKL. DNA of the CDR3: TGCGCCAGCAGCCAACCTACTACTAGCGGTGCCAAAAACATTCAGTACTTC. Residues: CASSQPTTSGAKNIQYF.

This clone has only a few counts. The chain's CDR3 is CSAYYGPVEYF. The CDR3 region has the DNA TGCAGTGCTTATTATGGTCCGGTCGAGTACTTC. This chain connects TRBV20-1 to TRBJ2-4; unclear D gene. Germline V lookup: CDR1 DFQATT, CDR2 SNEGSKA (reference sequence). V was shortened by 5 bases and J by 14 bases, with 16 bases between the two germline ends. The CDR3 runs 11 residues.

The chain joins TRBV4-1 to TRBJ2-3; possibly TRBD2 for D (6 bases). The V end lost 4 bases, the J end lost 2 bases, and 19 bases lay between the germline ends. The V gene's germline CDR1 is MGHRA and CDR2 YSYEKL. The CDR3 sequence is 17 residues long. The CDR3 nucleotides are TGCGCCAGCAGCCCCAGAATAGCGGTTGTAGACACAGATACGCAGTATTTT. Residues: CASSPRIAVVDTDTQYF.

This clone was counted only a few times. This chain joins TRBV19 and TRBJ2-3, with TRBD2 matching over 12 bases. Germline loops: CDR1 LNHDA, CDR2 SQIVND (reference sequence). This CDR3 contains 15 residues. J lost 6 bases, V lost 5 bases, and 6 bases had no gene match. In nucleotides, the CDR3 is TGTGCCAGTAGTTCCCGACTAGCGGGAGTTGATACGCAGTATTTT. Its translation: CASSSRLAGVDTQYF.

The V gene is TRBV7-9, the J gene TRBJ2-7, with 7 bases lining up with TRBD2. CDR3 size: 14 residues. Germline V gene lookup returns CDR1 SEHNR and CDR2 FQNEAQ (reference sequence). V shed 4 bases, J shed 4 bases, and the junction held 7 bases outside the gene matches. CDR3 nucleotides: TGTGCCAGCAGCTCACCCACGGGGGGTTACGAGCAGTACTTC. It specifies CASSSPTGGYEQYF.

This chain uses TRBV19 with TRBJ2-1, with 12 bases matching TRBD2. The ends lost 7 bases at V and 4 bases at J; junction bases unmatched: 8. Looked up from germline, CDR1 is LNHDA and CDR2 is SQIVND (reference sequence). This CDR3 contains 16 residues. The CDR3 nucleotides are TGTGCCAGTACCGGTCTTCTAGCGGGAGGGTACAATGAGCAGTTCTTC. It specifies CASTGLLAGGYNEQFF.

This chain connects TRBV13 to TRBJ2-2; 7 nucleotides agree with TRBD1. Germline V gene sequence: CDR1 PRHDT, CDR2 FYEKMQ (reference sequence). V dropped 5 bases and J dropped 0; count of bases not matched to a gene: 3. This CDR3 is 15 amino acids long. In nucleotides, the CDR3 is TGTGCCAGCAGCCGGGACAGCGCGAACACCGGGGAGCTGTTTTTT. It specifies CASSRDSANTGELFF.

Only one count was recorded for this clone. The rearrangement links TRBV28 to TRBJ1-5; D possibly corresponds to TRBD1 (5 bases). Trimming cost V 5 bases and J 5 bases, with 22 bases left between them. This CDR3 is 17 amino acids long. The V gene's germline CDR1 is MDHEN and CDR2 SYDVKM. CDR3 amino acids: CASSRGGHSSADQPQHF. The CDR3 nucleotides read TGTGCCAGCAGTAGAGGCGGACACTCCTCCGCTGATCAGCCCCAGCATTTT.

The CDR3 loop is CASRLTKGLSNEQFF. The CDR3 region has the DNA TGTGCCAGCAGACTAACGAAGGGACTTTCCAATGAGCAGTTCTTC. The chain links TRBV6-5 to TRBJ2-1, with D perhaps matching TRBD2 (6 bases). Trimming removed 6 bases from V and 6 bases from J, with 18 bases in between. The germline gives CDR1 MNHEY, CDR2 SVGAGI. The CDR3 spans 15 residues.

V and J are TRBV27 and TRBJ2-7; TRBD1 matches 8 bases. V lost 5 bases, J lost 2 bases, and 5 bases stayed unmatched. Germline values: CDR1 MNHEY, CDR2 SMNVEV (reference sequence). The CDR3 runs 14 residues. In DNA form, the CDR3 reads TGTGCCAGCAGTGTCAGGGGGCTAGCCTACGAGCAGTACTTC. Its translation is CASSVRGLAYEQYF.